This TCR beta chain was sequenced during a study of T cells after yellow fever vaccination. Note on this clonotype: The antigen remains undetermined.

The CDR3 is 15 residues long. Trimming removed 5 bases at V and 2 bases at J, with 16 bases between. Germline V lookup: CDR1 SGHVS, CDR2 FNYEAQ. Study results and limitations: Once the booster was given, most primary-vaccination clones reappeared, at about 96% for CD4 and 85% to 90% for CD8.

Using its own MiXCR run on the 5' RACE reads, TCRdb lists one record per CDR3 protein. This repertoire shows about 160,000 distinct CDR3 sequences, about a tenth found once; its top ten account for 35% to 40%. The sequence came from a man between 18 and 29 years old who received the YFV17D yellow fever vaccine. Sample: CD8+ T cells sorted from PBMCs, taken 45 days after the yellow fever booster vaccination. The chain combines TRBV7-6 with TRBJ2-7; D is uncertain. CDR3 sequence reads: CASSHRAADPYEQYF. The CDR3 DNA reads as TGTGCCAGCAGCCACCGGGCGGCGGATCCCTACGAGCAGTACTTC.